Sequencing of this T cell receptor (beta chain) was carried out in a study of vaccination and CD4 T cells after COVID-19. Stated treatment: 10-day PBMC culture with coronavirus spike peptide pools or control peptides (ViraFEST assay). The unexposed donor gave CD4+ T cells before the COVID-19 pandemic (2011-2018). This CDR3 has 13 residues. V gave up 5 bases and J gave up 8 bases, with 15 bases separating them. CDR1 is SEHNR and CDR2 is FQNEAQ in the germline V gene (reference sequence). Sequenced with the Oncomine TCR Beta short-read assay was DNA taken from cultured CD4+ T cells. TCRdb used MiXCR to reprocess the PCR reads, holding one entry per CDR3 protein. The data contain thousands of distinct CDR3 sequences, 24% of them singletons. Concerning this clonotype: As yet, its antigen is unknown.

The material sequenced was CD4+ T cells from blood, cultured in vitro. This sequence joins TRBV7-9 and TRBJ1-2, with unresolved D. This receptor was identified in a human donor in good health. The CDR3 spells CASSLPGLGGYTF. CDR3 in DNA: TGTGCCAGCAGCCTTCCAGGATTGGGCGGCTACACCTTC.